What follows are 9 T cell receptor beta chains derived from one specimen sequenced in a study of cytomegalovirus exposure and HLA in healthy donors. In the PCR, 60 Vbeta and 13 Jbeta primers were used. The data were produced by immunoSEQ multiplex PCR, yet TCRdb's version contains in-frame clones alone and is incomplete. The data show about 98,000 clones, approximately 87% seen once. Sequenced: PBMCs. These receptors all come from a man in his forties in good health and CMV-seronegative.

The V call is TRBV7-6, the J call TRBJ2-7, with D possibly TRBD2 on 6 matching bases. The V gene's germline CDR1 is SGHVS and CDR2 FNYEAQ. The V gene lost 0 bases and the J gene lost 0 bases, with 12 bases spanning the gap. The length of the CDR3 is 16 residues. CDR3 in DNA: TGTGCCAGCAGCTTAGCGCCCGGAGGGAGCTCCTACGAGCAGTACTTC. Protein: CASSLAPGGSSYEQYF.

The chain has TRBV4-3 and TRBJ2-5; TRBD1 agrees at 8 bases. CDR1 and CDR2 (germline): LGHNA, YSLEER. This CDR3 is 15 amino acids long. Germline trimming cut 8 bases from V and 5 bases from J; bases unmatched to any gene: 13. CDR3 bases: TGCGCCAGCGCAAGGAGCAGGGGGCGCGTGGAGACCCAGTACTTC. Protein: CASARSRGRVETQYF.

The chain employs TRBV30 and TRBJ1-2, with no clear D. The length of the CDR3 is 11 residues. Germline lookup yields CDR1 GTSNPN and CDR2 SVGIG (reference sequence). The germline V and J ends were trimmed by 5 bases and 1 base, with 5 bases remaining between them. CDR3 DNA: TGTGCCTGGGGACTTAACTATGGCTACACCTTC. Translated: CAWGLNYGYTF.

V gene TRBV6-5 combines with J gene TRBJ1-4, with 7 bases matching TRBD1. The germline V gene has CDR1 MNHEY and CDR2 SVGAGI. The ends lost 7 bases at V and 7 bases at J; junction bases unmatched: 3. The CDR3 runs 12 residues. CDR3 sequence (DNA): TGTGCCAGCAAAGGGACAGTTGAAAAACTGTTTTTT. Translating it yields CASKGTVEKLFF.

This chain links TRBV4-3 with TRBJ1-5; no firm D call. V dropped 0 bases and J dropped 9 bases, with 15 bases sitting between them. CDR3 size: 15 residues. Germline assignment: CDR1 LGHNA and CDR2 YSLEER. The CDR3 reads CASSQDSRSLGPQHF. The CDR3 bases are TGCGCCAGCAGCCAAGATAGCCGGTCTCTGGGGCCCCAGCATTTT.

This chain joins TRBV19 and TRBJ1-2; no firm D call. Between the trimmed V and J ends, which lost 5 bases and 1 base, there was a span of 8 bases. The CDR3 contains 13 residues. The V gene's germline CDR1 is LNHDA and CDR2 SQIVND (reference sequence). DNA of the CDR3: TGTGCCAGTAGTTTTGGGAGTAACTATGGCTACACCTTC. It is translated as CASSFGSNYGYTF. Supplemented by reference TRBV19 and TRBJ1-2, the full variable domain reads DGGITQSPKYLFRKEGQNVTLSCEQNLNHDAMYWYRQDPGQGLRLIYYSQIVNDFQKGDIAEGYSVSREKKESFPLTVTSAQKNPTAFYLCASSFGSNYGYTFGSGTRLTVV.

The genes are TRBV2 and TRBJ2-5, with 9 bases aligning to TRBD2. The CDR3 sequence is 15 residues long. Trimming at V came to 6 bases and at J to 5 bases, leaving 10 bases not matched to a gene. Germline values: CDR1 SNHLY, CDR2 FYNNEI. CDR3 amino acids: CASRPLRGGFETQYF. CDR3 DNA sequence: TGTGCCAGCAGGCCACTGCGGGGGGGCTTTGAGACCCAGTACTTC.

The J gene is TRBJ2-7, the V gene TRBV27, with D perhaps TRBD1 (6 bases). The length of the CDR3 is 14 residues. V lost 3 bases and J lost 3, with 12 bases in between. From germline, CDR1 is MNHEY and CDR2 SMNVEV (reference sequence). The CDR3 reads CASSFMGQGYEQYF. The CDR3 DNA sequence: TGTGCCAGCAGTTTTATGGGACAAGGCTACGAGCAGTACTTC.

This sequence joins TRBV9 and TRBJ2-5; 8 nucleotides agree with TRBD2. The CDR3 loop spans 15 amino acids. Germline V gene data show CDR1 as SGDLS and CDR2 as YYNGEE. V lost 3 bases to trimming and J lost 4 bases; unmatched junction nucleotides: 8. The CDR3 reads CASSATSGSVETQYF. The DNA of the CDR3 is TGTGCCAGCAGCGCTACTAGCGGCTCAGTAGAGACCCAGTACTTC.